This T cell receptor beta chain was sequenced during a study of siplizumab effects on memory and regulatory T cells. Overall study findings and caveats: Mappable alloreactive CD4+ clones were on average 68.8% Treg-derived with siplizumab, approximately 26% in controls. Fewer alloreactive sequences mapped to unstimulated CD4+ memory cells under siplizumab. A major contribution to the alloresponse seemed to be made by naive T cells, which seemed more diverse than memory cells.

Assayed TCR templates numbered 90,000 to 100,000 for each sample. TCRdb keeps only in-frame clones here, not all; method: immunoSEQ multiplex PCR. The table records 85,000 to 120,000 clones, 80% to 95% of them present only once. This CDR3 has 18 residues. Germline V gene lookup returns CDR1 KGHSH and CDR2 LQKENI. Trimming removed 1 base at V and 4 bases at J, with 22 bases between. With respect to this clone: The antigen is unknown.

The chain joins TRBV18 to TRBJ1-2, with D uncertain. This TCR was sampled from a human donor in good health. Sequencing was performed on CD4+ T cells sorted from blood. CDR3 DNA: TGTGCCAGCTCACCACGGGTGGGCAGTGTGGCTAATTTCTATGGCTACACCTTC. Protein product: CASSPRVGSVANFYGYTF.